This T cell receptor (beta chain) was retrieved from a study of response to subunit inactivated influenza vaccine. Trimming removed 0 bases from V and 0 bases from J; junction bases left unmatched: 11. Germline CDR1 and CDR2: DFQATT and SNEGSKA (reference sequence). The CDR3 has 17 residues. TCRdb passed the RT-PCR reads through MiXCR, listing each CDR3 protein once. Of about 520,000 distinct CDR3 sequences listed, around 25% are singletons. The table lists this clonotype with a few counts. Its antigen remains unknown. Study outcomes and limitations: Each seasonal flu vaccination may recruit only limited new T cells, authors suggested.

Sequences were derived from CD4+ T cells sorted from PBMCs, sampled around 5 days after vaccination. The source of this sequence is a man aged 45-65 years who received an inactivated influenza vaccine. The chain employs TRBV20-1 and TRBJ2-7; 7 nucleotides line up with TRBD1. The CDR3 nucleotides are TGCAGTGCTAGAGATGTACCGGGACAGATGACCTCCTACGAGCAGTACTTC. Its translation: CSARDVPGQMTSYEQYF.